This entry lists 4 T cell receptor beta chains sequenced from one sample in a study of CD8+ T cells in alopecia areata. Extracted RNA was reverse transcribed into cDNA, the sequencing template. Method: immunoSEQ multiplex PCR; TCRdb's copy keeps in-frame clones and lacks some. The table lists 200,000 to 250,000 clones, approximately 52% of them singletons. The starting material was CD4+ T cells sorted from blood, obtained at week 0. All receptors come from a human donor with alopecia areata.

The chain recombines TRBV30 with TRBJ1-2, with a weak D call TRBD1 (6 bases). CDR3 length: 13 residues. The germline CDR1 and CDR2 sequences are GTSNPN and SVGIG (reference sequence). Trimming removed 5 bases from V and 4 bases from J, with 14 bases in between. CDR3 loop: CAWGIRDIYGYTF. The CDR3 DNA is TGTGCCTGGGGGATACGGGACATCTATGGCTACACCTTC.

The chain joins TRBV30 to TRBJ2-7, with 8 bases that match TRBD2. This CDR3 has 12 residues. Unmatched junction bases numbered 9, after V lost 1 base and J lost 13 bases. The germline gives CDR1 GTSNPN, CDR2 SVGIG (reference sequence). The CDR3 region has the DNA TGTGCCTGGAGTGAGTCATCTAGCGGGTTTTACTTC. Translating gives CAWSESSSGFYF.

This clone was seen only a few times. The chain joins TRBV4-1 to TRBJ2-3; no definite D call. The CDR3 sequence is 17 residues long. The V end lost 0 bases, the J end lost 5 bases, and 18 bases lay between the germline ends. The germline V gene has CDR1 MGHRA and CDR2 YSYEKL. The CDR3 DNA sequence: TGCGCCAGCAGCCAAGATCAGGCCTCCACCTTCGGAGATACGCAGTATTTT. It translates to CASSQDQASTFGDTQYF.

The V and J genes are TRBV30 and TRBJ2-1, with D possibly being TRBD1 (5 bases). This CDR3 is 14 amino acids long. CDR1 and CDR2 from the germline V gene are GTSNPN and SVGIG (reference sequence). The V gene lost 0 bases and the J gene lost 10 bases, with 16 bases spanning the gap. CDR3: CAWSVQAGSGEQFF. The CDR3 DNA sequence: TGTGCCTGGAGTGTACAGGCAGGATCAGGGGAGCAGTTCTTC.